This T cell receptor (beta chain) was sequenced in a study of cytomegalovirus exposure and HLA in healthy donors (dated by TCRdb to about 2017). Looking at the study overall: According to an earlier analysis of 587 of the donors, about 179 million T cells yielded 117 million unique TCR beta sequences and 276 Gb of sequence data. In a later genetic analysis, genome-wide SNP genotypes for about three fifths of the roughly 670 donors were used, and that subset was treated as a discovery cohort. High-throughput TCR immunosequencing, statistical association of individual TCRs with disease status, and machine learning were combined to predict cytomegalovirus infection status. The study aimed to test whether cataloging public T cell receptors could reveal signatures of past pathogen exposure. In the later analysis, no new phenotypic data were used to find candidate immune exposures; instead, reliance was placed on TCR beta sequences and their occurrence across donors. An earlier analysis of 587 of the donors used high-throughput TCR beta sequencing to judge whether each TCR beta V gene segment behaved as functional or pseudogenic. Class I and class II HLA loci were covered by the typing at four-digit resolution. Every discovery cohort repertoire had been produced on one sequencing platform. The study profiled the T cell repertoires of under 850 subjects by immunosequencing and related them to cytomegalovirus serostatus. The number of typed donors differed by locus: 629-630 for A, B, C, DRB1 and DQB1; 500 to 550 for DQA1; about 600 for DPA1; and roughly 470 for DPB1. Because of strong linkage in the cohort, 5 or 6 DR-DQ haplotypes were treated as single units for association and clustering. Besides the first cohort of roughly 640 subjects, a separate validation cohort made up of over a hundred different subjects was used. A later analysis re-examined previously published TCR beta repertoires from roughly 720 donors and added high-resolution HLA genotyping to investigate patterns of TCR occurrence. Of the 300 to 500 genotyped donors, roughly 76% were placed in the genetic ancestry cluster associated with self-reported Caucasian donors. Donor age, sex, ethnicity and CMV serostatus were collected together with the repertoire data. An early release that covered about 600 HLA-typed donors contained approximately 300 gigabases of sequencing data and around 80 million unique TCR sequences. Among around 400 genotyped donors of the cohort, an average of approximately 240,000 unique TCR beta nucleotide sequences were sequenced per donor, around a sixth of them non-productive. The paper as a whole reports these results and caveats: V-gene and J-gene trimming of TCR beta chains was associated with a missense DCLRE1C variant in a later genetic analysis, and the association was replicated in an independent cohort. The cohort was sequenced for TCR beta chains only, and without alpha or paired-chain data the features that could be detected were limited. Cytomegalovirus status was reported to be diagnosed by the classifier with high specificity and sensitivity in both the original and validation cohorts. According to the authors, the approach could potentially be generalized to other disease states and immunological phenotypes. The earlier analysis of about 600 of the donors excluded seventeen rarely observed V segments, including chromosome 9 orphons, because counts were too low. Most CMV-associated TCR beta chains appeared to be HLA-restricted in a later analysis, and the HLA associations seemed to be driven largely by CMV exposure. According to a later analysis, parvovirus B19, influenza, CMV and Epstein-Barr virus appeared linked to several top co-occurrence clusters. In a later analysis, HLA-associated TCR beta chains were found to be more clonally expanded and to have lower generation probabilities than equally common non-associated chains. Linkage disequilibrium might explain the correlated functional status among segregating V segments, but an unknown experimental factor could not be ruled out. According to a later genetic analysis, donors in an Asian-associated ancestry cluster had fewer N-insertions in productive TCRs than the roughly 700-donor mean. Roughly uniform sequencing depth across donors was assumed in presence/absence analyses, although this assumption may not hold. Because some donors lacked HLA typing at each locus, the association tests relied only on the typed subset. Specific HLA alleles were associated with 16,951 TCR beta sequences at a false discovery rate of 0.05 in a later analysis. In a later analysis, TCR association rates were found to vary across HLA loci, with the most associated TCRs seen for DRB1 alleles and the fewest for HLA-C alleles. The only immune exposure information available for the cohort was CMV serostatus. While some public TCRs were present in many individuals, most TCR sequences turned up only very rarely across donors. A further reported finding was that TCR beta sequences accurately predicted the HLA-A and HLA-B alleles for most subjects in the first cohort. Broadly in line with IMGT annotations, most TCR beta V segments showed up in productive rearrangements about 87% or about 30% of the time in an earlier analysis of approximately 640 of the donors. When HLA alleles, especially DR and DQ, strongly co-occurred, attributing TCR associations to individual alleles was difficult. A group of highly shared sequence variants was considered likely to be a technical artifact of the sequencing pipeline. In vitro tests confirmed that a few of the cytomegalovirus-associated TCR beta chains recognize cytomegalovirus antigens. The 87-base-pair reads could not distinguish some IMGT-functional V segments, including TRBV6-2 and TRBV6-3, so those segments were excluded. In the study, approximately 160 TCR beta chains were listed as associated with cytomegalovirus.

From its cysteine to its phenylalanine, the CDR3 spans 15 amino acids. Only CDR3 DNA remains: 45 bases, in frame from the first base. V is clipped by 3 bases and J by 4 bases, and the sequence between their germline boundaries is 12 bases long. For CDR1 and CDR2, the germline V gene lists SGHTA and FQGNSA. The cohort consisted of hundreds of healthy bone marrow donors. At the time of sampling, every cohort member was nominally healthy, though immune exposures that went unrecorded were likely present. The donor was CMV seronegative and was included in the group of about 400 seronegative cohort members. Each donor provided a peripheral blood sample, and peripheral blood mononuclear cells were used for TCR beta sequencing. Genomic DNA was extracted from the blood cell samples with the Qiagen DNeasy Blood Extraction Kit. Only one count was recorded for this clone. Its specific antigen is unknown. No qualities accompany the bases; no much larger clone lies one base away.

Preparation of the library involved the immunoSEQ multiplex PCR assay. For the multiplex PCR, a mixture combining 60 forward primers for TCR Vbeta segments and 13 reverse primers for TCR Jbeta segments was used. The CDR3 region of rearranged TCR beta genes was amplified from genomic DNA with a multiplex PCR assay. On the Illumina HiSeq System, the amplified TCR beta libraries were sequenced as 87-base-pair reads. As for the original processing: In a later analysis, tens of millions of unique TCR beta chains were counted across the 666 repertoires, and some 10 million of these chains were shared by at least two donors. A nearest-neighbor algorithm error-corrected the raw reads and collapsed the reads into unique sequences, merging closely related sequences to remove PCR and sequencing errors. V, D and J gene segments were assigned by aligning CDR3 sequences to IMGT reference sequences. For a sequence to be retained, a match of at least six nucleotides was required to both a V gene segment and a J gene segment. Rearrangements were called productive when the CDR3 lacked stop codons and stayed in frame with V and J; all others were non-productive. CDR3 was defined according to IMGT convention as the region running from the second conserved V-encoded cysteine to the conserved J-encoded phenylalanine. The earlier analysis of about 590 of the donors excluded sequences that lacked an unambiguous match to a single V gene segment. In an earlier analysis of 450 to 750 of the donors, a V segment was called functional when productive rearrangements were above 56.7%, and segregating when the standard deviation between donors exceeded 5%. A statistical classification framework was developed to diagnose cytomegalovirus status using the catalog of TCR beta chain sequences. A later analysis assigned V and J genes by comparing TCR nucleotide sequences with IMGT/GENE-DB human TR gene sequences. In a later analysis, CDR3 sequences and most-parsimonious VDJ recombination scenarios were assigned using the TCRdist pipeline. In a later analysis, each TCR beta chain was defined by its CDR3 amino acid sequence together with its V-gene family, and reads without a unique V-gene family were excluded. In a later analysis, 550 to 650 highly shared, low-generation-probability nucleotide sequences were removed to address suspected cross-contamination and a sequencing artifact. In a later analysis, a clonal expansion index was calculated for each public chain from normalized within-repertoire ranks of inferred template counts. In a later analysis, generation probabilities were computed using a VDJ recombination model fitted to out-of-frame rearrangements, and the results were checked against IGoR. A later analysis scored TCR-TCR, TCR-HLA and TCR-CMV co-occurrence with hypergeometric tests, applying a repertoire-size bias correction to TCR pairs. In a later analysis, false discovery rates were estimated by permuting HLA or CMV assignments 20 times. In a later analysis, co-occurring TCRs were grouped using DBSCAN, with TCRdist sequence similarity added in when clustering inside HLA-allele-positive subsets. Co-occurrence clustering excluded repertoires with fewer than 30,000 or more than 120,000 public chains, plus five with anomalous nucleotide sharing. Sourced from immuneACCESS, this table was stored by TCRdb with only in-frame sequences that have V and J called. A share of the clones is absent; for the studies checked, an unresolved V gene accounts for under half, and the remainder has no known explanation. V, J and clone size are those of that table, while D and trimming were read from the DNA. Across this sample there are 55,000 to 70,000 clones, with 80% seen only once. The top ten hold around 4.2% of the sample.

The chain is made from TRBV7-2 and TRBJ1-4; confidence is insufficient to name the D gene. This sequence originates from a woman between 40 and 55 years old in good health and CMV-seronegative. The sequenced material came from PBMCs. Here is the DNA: TGTGCCAGCAGCTTCCAACCAGGCTTTAATGAAAAACTGTTTTTT. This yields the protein CASSFQPGFNEKLFF.